Sequencing of this T cell receptor beta chain was carried out in a study of blood T cell repertoires in COVID-19. Across the whole study: COVID-19 samples from acute and convalescent phases originated in the United States, Italy and Spain. From T cells, B-cell-depleted T cells, or PBMCs came the material, which was cDNA or gDNA.

Libraries were prepared by immunoSEQ multiplex PCR; TCRdb keeps only in-frame clonotypes and omits some of them. This sample has about 120,000 clones, with 85% to 90% found just once. The CDR3 is 15 residues long. Trimming cost V 4 bases and J 9 bases; bases outside gene matches: 9. CDR1 is SGHRS and CDR2 is YFSETQ in the germline V gene. This clonotype was sampled from a human donor with acute or convalescent COVID-19. The donor label of this sample is uncertain. Sequenced input: peripheral blood. This sequence joins TRBV5-1 and TRBJ1-6, with TRBD1 identical over 8 bases. CDR3 DNA sequence: TGCGCCAGCAGCCCGGGACAGGCTCTGGGTTCACCCCTCCACTTT. Translation gives CASSPGQALGSPLHF.